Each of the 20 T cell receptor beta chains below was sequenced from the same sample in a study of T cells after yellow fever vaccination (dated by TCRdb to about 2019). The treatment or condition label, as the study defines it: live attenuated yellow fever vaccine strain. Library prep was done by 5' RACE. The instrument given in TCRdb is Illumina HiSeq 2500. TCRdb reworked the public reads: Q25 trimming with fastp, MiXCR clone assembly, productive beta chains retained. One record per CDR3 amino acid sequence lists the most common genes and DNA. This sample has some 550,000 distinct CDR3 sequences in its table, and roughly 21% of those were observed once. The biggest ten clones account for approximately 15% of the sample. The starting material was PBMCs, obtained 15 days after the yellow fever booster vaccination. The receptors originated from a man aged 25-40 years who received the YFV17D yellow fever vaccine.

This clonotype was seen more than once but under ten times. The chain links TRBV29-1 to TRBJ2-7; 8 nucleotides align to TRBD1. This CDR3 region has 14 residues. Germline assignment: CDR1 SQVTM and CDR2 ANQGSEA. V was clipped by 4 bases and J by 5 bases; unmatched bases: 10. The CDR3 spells CSVGTGTGSNEQYF. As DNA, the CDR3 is TGCAGCGTTGGGACTGGGACAGGTAGTAACGAGCAGTACTTC.

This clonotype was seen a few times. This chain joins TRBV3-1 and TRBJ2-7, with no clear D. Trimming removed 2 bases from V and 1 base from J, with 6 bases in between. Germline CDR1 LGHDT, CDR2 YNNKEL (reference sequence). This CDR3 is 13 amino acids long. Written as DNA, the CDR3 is TGTGCCAGCAGCCAATGGCAGTCCTACGAGCAGTACTTC. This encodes CASSQWQSYEQYF.

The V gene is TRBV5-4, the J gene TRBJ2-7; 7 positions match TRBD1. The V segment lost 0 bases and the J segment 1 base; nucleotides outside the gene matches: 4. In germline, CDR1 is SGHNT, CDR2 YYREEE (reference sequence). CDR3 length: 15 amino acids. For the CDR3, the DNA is TGTGCCAGCAGCTTGGCGGGACAGAATTCCTACGAGCAGTACTTC. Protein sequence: CASSLAGQNSYEQYF.

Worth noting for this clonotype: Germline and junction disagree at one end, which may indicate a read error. CDR3 bases: TGCGCCAGCAGCCAAGAGGGGACAGCCAAAGAGACCCTGTACTTC. This codes for CASSQEGTAKETLYF. J is TRBJ2-5 and V is TRBV4-3; 7 positions agree with TRBD1. The CDR3 runs 15 residues. The germline gives CDR1 LGHNA, CDR2 YSLEER.

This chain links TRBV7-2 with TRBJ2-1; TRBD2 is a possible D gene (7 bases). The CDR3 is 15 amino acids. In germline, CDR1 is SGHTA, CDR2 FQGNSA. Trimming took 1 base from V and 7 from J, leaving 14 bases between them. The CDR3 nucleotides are TGTGCCAGCAGCTTAGTCGGGGGGCAGCGAAATGAGCAGTTCTTC. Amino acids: CASSLVGGQRNEQFF.

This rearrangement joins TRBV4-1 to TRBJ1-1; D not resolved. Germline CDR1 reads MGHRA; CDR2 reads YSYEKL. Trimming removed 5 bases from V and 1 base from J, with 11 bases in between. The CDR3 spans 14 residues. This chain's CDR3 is CASSAPTRNTEAFF. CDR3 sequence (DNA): TGCGCCAGCAGCGCCCCGACAAGGAACACTGAAGCTTTCTTT.

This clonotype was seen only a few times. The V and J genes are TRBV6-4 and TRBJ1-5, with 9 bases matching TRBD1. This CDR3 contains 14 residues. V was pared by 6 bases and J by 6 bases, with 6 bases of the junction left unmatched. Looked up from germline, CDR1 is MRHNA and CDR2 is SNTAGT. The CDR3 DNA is TGTGCCAGCAGACAAACAGGGGGCAGTCAGCCCCAGCATTTT. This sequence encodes CASRQTGGSQPQHF.

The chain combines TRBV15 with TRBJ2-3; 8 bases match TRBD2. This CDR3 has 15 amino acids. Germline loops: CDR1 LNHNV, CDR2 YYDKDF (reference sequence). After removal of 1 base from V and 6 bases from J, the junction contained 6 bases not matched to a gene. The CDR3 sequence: CATSRVVGGRDTQYF. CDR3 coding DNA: TGTGCCACCAGCAGAGTGGTTGGCGGGAGGGATACGCAGTATTTT.

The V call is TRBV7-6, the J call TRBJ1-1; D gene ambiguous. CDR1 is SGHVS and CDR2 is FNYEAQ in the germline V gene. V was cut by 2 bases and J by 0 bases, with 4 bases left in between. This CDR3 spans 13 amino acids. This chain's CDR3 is CASSLSMNTEAFF. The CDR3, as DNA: TGTGCCAGCAGCTTAAGTATGAACACTGAAGCTTTCTTT.

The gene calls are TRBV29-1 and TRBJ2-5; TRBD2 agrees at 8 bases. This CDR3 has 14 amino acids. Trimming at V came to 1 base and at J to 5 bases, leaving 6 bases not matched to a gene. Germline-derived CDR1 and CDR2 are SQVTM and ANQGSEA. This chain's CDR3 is CSVEGLALVETQYF. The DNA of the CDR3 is TGCAGCGTTGAAGGACTAGCGTTAGTGGAGACCCAGTACTTC.

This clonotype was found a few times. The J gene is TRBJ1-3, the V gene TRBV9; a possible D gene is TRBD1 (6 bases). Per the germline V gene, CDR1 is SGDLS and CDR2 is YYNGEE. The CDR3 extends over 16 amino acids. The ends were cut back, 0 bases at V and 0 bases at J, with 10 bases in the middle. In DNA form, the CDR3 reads TGTGCCAGCAGCGTAGGTCGGGACACCTCTGGAAACACCATATATTTT. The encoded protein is CASSVGRDTSGNTIYF.

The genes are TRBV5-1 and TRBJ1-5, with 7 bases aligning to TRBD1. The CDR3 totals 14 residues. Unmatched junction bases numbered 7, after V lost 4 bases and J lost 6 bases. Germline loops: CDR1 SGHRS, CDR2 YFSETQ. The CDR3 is CASSPTGERQPQHF. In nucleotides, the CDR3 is TGCGCCAGCAGCCCCACAGGGGAACGTCAGCCCCAGCATTTT.

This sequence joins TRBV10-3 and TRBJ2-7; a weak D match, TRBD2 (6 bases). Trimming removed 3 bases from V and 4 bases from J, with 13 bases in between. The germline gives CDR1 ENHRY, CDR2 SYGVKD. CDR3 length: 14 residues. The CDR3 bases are TGTGCCATCAGTGAACTCGGGACTTCGTACGAGCAGTACTTC. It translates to CAISELGTSYEQYF.

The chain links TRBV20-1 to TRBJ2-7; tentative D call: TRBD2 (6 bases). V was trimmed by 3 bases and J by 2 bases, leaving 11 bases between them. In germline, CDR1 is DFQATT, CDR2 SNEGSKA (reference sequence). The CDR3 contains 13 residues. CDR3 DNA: TGCAGTGCTAGGGGGGACTTCACCTACGAGCAGTACTTC. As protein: CSARGDFTYEQYF.

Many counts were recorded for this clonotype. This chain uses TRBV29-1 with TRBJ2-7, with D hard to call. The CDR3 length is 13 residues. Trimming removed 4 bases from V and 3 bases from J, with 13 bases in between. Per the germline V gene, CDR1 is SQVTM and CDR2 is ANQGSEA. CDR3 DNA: TGCAGCGTTGGTTCCGGACCGATCTACGAGCAGTACTTC. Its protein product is CSVGSGPIYEQYF.

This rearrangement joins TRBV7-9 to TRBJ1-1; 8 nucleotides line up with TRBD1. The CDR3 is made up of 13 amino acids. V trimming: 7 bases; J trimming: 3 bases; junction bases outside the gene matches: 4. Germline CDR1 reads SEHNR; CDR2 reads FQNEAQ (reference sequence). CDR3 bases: TGTGCCAGCATCAAGACAGGGGACACTGAAGCTTTCTTT. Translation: CASIKTGDTEAFF.

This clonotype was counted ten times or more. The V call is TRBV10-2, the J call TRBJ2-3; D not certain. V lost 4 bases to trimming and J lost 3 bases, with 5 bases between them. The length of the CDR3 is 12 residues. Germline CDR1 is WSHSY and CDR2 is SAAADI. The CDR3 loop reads CASSGATDTQYF. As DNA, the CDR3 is TGCGCCAGCAGTGGCGCTACAGATACGCAGTATTTT.

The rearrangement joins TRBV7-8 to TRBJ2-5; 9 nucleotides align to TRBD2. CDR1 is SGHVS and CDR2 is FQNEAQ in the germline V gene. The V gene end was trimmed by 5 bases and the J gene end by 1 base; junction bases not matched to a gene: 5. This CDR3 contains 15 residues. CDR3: CASSRSGSSQETQYF. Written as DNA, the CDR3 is TGTGCCAGCAGCCGTAGCGGGAGCAGCCAAGAGACCCAGTACTTC.

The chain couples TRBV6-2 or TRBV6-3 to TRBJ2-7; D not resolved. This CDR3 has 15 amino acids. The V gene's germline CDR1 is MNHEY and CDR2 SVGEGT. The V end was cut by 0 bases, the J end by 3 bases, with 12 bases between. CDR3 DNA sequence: TGTGCCAGCAGTTACTCCCCTCTTGTTCTCTACGAGCAGTACTTC. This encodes CASSYSPLVLYEQYF.

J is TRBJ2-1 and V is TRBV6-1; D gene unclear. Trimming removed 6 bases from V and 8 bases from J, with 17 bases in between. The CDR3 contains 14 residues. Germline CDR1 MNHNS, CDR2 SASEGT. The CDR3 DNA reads TGTGCCAGCAGGGGAACTCCGGTTGGCGATGAGCAGTTCTTC. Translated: CASRGTPVGDEQFF.